This is a list of T cell receptor beta chains from one sample in a study of memory CD4+ T cells and cytomegalovirus serostatus. Method: immunoSEQ multiplex PCR; TCRdb's copy keeps in-frame clones and lacks some. Among about 82,000 clones, 65% to 85% were seen once, and the ten largest hold less than 0.9%. Sample: memory CD4+ T cells from blood. Source of these receptors: an adult in good health and CMV-seronegative. CDR3s include the opening cysteine and the closing phenylalanine or tryptophan. D genes are given only for firm matches. A row's size may be missing; if present it is once, few, many or a size class.

abundance: .
v_gene: TRBV30
j_gene: TRBJ1-2
len: 17
d_gene: TRBD1
CDR3aa: CAWSQKGAGKRNYGYTF
CDR3nt: TGTGCCTGGAGTCAAAAGGGGGCCGGAAAACGCAACTATGGCTACACCTTC

abundance: .
v_gene: TRBV11-2
j_gene: TRBJ1-1
len: 13
d_gene: .
CDR3aa: CASSPLRATEAFF
CDR3nt: TGTGCCAGCAGCCCCCTTCGCGCCACTGAAGCTTTCTTT

abundance: few
v_gene: TRBV11-2
j_gene: TRBJ1-1
len: 13
d_gene: TRBD1
CDR3aa: CASNQQGDTEAFF
CDR3nt: TGTGCCAGCAACCAACAGGGGGATACTGAAGCTTTCTTT

abundance: once
v_gene: TRBV11-2
j_gene: TRBJ2-7
len: 14
d_gene: .
CDR3aa: CASSLDTYSYEQYF
CDR3nt: TGTGCCAGCAGCTTAGACACGTACTCCTACGAGCAGTACTTC

abundance: .
v_gene: TRBV5-5
j_gene: TRBJ1-2
len: 14
d_gene: .
CDR3aa: CASSLGGANYGYTF
CDR3nt: TGTGCCAGCAGCTTGGGGGGCGCGAACTATGGCTACACCTTC

abundance: few
v_gene: TRBV29-1
j_gene: TRBJ1-1
len: 16
d_gene: .
CDR3aa: CSVESSQGLLNTEAFF
CDR3nt: TGCAGCGTCGAGTCGTCACAGGGCCTACTGAACACTGAAGCTTTCTTT

abundance: .
v_gene: TRBV5-8
j_gene: TRBJ2-1
len: 15
d_gene: .
CDR3aa: CASSLEAGSYNEQFF
CDR3nt: TGTGCCAGCAGCTTAGAAGCGGGCTCCTACAATGAGCAGTTCTTC

abundance: .
v_gene: TRBV9
j_gene: TRBJ2-3
len: 16
d_gene: TRBD1
CDR3aa: CASSDADRGPTDTQYF
CDR3nt: TGTGCCAGCAGCGATGCGGACAGGGGGCCCACAGATACGCAGTATTTT

abundance: .
v_gene: TRBV9
j_gene: TRBJ2-1
len: 18
d_gene: TRBD2
CDR3aa: CASSVEVRGGRSYNEQFF
CDR3nt: TGTGCCAGCAGCGTAGAGGTGCGGGGGGGCAGGTCCTACAATGAGCAGTTCTTC

abundance: .
v_gene: TRBV15
j_gene: TRBJ1-5
len: 15
d_gene: TRBD1
CDR3aa: CATSRQGGSNQPQHF
CDR3nt: TGTGCCACCAGCAGACAGGGGGGGAGCAATCAGCCCCAGCATTTT

abundance: once
v_gene: TRBV7-6
j_gene: TRBJ2-1
len: 15
d_gene: .
CDR3aa: CASSLGGGAGNEQFF
CDR3nt: TGTGCCAGCAGCTTAGGTGGGGGGGCAGGAAATGAGCAGTTCTTC

abundance: few
v_gene: TRBV4-1
j_gene: TRBJ2-3
len: 16
d_gene: TRBD2
CDR3aa: CASSLDRLASTDTQYF
CDR3nt: TGCGCCAGCAGCCTTGACAGACTAGCAAGCACAGATACGCAGTATTTT

abundance: .
v_gene: TRBV6-5
j_gene: TRBJ1-6
len: 13
d_gene: .
CDR3aa: CASGTYGNSPLHF
CDR3nt: TGTGCCAGCGGCACTTACGGAAATTCACCCCTCCACTTT

abundance: .
v_gene: TRBV5-1
j_gene: TRBJ2-3
len: 17
d_gene: .
CDR3aa: CASSPPNLGGNTDTQYF
CDR3nt: TGCGCCAGCAGCCCACCAAACCTCGGGGGAAACACAGATACGCAGTATTTT